This T cell receptor (beta chain) derives from a study of CD8+ T cells in alopecia areata. Cutaneous lymph node cells were pooled, and they were sorted using CD4, CD8alpha, NKG2D, NKG2ACE and other markers. The CDR3 length is 14 residues. Germline trimming cut 0 bases from V and 7 bases from J; bases unmatched to any gene: 1. The germline V gene has CDR1 NNHNN and CDR2 SYGAGS (reference sequence). Comments on this clone: The genes and germline here are from mouse. The read comes to an end 3 residues before the CDR3 does, leaving the germline J gene to fill in the end. The sample contains more than one DNA sequence encoding this CDR3.

Following extraction, RNA underwent reverse transcription to cDNA, which served as the sequencing template. Measured with immunoSEQ multiplex PCR; TCRdb has only the in-frame clones, and not every one. The sample shows 270,000 or so clones, none of them appearing just once. This sequence was found in a C3H/HeJ mouse with alopecia areata. Mice of this strain are of MHC haplotype H2-k. The chain is built from TRBV13-2 and TRBJ1-6; 7 positions agree with TRBD1. TRBJ1-6 is flagged as an ORF with uncertain function. The sample was CD4+ T cells sorted from a lymph node. Here the CDR3 reads CASGDGQGNSPLYF. The CDR3 DNA, read in part, is TGTGCCAGCGGTGATGGACAGGGAAATTCGCCC.